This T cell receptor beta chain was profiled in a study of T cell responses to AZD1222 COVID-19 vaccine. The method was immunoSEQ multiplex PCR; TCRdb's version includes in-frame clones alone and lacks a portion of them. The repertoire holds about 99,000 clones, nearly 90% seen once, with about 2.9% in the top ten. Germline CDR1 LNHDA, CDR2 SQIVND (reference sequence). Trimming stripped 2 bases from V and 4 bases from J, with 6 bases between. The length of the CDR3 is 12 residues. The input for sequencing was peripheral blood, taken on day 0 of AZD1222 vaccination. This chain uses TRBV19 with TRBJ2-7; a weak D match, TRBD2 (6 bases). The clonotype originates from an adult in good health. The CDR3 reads CASSIRGYEQYF. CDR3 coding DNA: TGTGCCAGTAGTATACGGGGGTACGAGCAGTACTTC.